This T cell receptor beta chain comes out of a study of cytomegalovirus exposure and HLA in healthy donors. Study-wide context: Early on, a data release was issued that held 65 million to 100 million unique TCRs from HLA-typed donors. Within the Caucasian-associated ancestry cluster were roughly 82% of the roughly 400 genotyped donors.

Primers: 60 Vbeta forward and 13 Jbeta reverse. The repertoire was sequenced with immunoSEQ multiplex PCR; TCRdb's copy has only in-frame clones and lacks some. The data show some 110,000 clones, nearly 75% seen once. Study results and caveats: Later genetic work tied a missense DCLRE1C variant to beta-chain V and J trimming.

Worth noting for this clone: Its antigen is undetermined.

Trimming stripped 6 bases from V and 6 bases from J, with 2 bases between. The CDR3 is 10 amino acids. Germline lookup yields CDR1 KGHSH and CDR2 LQKENI. This clonotype originated in a man aged 25-40 years in good health and CMV-seropositive. The specimen sequenced was PBMCs. J is TRBJ2-2 and V is TRBV18, with D unclear. The CDR3 bases are TGTGCCAGCTCCTCCGGGGAGCTGTTTTTT. Protein product: CASSSGELFF.